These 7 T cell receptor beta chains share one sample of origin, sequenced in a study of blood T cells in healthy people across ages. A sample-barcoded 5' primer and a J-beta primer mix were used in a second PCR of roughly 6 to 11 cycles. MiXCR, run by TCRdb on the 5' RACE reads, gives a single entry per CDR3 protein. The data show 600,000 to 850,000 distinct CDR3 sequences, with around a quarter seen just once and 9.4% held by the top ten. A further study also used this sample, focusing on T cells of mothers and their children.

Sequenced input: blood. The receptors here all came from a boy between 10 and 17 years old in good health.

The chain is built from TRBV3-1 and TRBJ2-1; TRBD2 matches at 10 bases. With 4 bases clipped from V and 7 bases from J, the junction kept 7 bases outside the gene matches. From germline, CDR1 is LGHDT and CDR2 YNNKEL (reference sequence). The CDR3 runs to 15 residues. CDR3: CASSLLAGPVNEQFF. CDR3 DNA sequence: TGTGCCAGCAGCCTACTAGCGGGGCCGGTGAATGAGCAGTTCTTC.

CDR3 loop: CASRLDRVGNTQYF. Written as DNA, the CDR3 is TGTGCCAGCAGGCTCGACAGGGTGGGGAATACGCAGTATTTT. The chain is built from TRBV6-1 and TRBJ2-3, with 7 positions matching TRBD1. CDR1 and CDR2 (germline): MNHNS, SASEGT. V gave up 6 bases and J gave up 7 bases; unmatched junction bases: 10. The CDR3 is 14 amino acids.

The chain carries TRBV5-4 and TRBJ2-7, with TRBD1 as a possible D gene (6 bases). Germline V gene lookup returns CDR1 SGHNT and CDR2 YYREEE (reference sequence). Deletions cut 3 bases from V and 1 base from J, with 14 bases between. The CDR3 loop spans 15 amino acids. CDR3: CASSSSDRRSYEQYF. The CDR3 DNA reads TGTGCCAGCAGCTCGTCCGACAGGAGATCCTACGAGCAGTACTTC.

CDR3: CSARDPGSRYEQYF. CDR3 DNA: TGCAGTGCTAGAGATCCCGGCTCACGCTACGAGCAGTACTTC. The chain combines TRBV20-1 with TRBJ2-7; no reliable D call. V dropped 0 bases and J dropped 3 bases, with 12 bases sitting between them. The CDR3 loop spans 14 amino acids. Looked up from germline, CDR1 is DFQATT and CDR2 is SNEGSKA (reference sequence).

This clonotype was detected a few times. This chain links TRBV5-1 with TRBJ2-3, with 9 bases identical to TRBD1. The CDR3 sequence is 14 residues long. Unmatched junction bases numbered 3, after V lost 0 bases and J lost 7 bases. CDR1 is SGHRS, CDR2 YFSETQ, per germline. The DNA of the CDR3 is TGCGCCAGCAGCTTGGACAGGGGGCGGAATACGCAGTATTTT. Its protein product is CASSLDRGRNTQYF.

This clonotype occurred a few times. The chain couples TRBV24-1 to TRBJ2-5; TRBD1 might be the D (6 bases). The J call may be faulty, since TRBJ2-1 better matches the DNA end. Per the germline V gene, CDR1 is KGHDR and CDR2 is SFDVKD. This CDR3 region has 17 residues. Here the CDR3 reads CATSDNPARGRGNEQFF. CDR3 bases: TGTGCCACCAGTGATAACCCGGCCAGGGGCAGGGGCAATGAGCAGTTCTTC.

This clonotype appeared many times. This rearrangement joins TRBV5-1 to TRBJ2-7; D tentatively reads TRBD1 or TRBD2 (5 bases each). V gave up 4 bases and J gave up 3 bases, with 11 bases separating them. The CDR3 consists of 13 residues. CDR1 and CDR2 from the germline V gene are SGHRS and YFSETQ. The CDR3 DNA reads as TGCGCCAGCAGCCCGGGACCGAACTACGAGCAGTACTTC. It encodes CASSPGPNYEQYF. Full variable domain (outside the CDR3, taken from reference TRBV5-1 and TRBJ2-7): KAGVTQTPRYLIKTRGQQVTLSCSPISGHRSVSWYQQTPGQGLQFLFEYFSETQRNKGNFPGRFSGRQFSNSRSEMNVSTLELGDSALYLCASSPGPNYEQYFGPGTRLTVT.